The present T cell receptor (beta chain) was sequenced within a study of T cells in Graves' hyperthyroidism and ophthalmopathy. Study-level information: Peripheral blood was taken when the disease was first diagnosed, before any treatment began.

This clonotype was picked up many times. Antigen unknown. The V end lost 5 bases, the J end lost 6 bases, and 11 bases lay between the germline ends. CDR1 and CDR2 from the germline V gene are SGHNT and YENEEA. The CDR3 consists of 13 residues. The authors obtained PBMCs from roughly 9.7 ml of fresh peripheral blood. What was amplified from RNA transcripts were TCR beta CDR3 regions. First-round RT-PCR targeting the TCR CDR3 was performed with the HTBI primer set. One entry per CDR3 protein results from TCRdb running MiXCR on the multiplex PCR reads. The sample includes fewer than 600,000 distinct CDR3 sequences, around an eighth of them seen just once. Notes on the study in general: With a median lead of roughly 6.2 months before onset, the model predicted ophthalmopathy.

The source material was blood. V and J are TRBV11-3 and TRBJ2-1; possibly TRBD1 for D (5 bases). The TCR originated in a woman aged 18-29 years with Graves' hyperthyroidism. In DNA form, the CDR3 reads TGTGCCAGCAGCACGACAGTCCCCAATGAGCAGTTCTTC. Amino acid sequence: CASSTTVPNEQFF.